The clone carrying this T cell receptor (beta chain) was observed a single time. This sample was taken from a study of blood T cell repertoires in COVID-19. J lost 3 bases, V lost 6 bases, and 11 bases had no gene match. Germline V CDR1 and CDR2: LNHDA, SQIVND (reference sequence). CDR3 length: 16 amino acids. Original methodology: Researchers report that nucleated cell counts were estimated from reference gene primer amplification. Repertoires were generated with immunoSEQ multiplex PCR, while TCRdb's copy carries only in-frame clones and drops some. D and trimming come from the DNA, and the V and J calls and clone size come from that table. The sample has about 320,000 clones, under 90% seen once; the top ten hold 4.5% to 6.5%. Cohorts were determined from participant-reported clinical history. Two negative PCRs, clearance, or symptom resolution had been documented for recovered Cohort 3 donors.

The sequenced material came from PBMCs or T cells enriched from blood (not recorded which). The chain uses TRBV19 and TRBJ1-5; 7 bases are a match to TRBD1. This sequence originates from a man aged 60 to 75 who had recovered from COVID-19. The chain's CDR3 is CASRGVGGKSNQPQHF. The CDR3 region has the DNA TGTGCCAGTAGGGGGGTAGGGGGCAAGTCCAATCAGCCCCAGCATTTT.